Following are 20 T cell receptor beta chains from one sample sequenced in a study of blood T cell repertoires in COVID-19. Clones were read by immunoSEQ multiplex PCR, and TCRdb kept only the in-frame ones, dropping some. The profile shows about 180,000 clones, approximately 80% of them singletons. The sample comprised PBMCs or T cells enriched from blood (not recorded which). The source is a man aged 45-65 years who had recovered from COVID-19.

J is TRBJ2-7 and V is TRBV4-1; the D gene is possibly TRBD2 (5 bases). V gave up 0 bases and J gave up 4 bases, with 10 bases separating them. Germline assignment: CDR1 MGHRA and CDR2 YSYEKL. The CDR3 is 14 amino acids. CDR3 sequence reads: CASSQERVVYEQYF. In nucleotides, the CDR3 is TGCGCCAGCAGCCAAGAGAGGGTGGTTTACGAGCAGTACTTC.

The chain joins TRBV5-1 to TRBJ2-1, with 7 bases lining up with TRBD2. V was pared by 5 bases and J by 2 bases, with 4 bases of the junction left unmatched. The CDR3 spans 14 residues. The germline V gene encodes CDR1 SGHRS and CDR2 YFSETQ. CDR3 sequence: CASRAGRAYNEQFF. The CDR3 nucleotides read TGCGCCAGCAGAGCGGGGAGGGCCTACAATGAGCAGTTCTTC.

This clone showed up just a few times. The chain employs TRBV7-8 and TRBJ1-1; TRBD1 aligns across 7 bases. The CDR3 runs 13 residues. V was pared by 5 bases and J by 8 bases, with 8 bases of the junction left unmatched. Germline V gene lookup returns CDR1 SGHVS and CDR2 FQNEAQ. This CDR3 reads CASSLDRASEAFF. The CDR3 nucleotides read TGTGCCAGCAGCCTAGACAGGGCTTCAGAAGCTTTCTTT.

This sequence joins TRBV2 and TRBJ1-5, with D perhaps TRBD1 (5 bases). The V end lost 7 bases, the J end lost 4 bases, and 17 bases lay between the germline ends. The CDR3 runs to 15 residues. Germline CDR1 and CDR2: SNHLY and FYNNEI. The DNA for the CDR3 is TGTGCCAGCACCAATGGGTGGGGCGGAAATCAGCCCCAGCATTTT. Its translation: CASTNGWGGNQPQHF. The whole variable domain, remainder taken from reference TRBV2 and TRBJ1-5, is EPEVTQTPSHQVTQMGQEVILRCVPISNHLYFYWYRQILGQKVEFLVSFYNNEISEKSEIFDDQFSVERPDGSNFTLKIRSTKLEDSAMYFCASTNGWGGNQPQHFGDGTRLSIL.

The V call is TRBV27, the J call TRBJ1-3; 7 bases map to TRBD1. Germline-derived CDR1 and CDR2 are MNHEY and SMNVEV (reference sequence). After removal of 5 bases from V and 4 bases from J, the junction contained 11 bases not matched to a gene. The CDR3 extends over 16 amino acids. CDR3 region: CASSPIDRVSGNTIYF. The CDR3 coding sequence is TGTGCCAGCAGTCCCATAGACAGGGTCTCCGGAAACACCATATATTTT.

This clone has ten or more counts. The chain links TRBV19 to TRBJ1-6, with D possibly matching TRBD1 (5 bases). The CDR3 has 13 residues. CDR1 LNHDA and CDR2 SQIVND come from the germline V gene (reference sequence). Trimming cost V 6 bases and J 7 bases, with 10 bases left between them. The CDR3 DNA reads TGTGCCAGTAGGGGGGGAAGGAATTCACCCCTCCACTTT. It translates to CASRGGRNSPLHF.

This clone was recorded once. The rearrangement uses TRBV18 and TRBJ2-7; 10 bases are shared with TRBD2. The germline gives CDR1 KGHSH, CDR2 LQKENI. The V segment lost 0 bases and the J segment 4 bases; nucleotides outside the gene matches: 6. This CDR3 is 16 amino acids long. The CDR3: CASSPPTLAGGYEQYF. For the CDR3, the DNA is TGTGCCAGCTCACCACCGACGTTAGCGGGGGGATACGAGCAGTACTTC.

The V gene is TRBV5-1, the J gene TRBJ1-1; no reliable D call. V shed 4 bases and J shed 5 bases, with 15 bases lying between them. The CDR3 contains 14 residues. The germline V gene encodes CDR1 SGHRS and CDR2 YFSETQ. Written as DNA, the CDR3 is TGCGCCAGCAGCGACCCGGGTCAGAGGACTGAAGCTTTCTTT. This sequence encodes CASSDPGQRTEAFF.

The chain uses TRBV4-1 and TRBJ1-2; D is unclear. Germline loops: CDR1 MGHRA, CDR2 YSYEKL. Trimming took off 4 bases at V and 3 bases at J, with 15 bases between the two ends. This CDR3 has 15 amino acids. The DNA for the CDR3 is TGCGCCAGCAGCCCCTCGGGTGGGTTCGACTATGGCTACACCTTC. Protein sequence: CASSPSGGFDYGYTF.

The CDR3: CASSVRTGGNTEAFF. The CDR3 region has the DNA TGTGCCAGCAGCGTAAGGACAGGTGGGAACACTGAAGCTTTCTTT. The rearrangement uses TRBV9 and TRBJ1-1; 7 positions match TRBD1. From germline, CDR1 is SGDLS and CDR2 YYNGEE. This CDR3 has 15 residues. Trimming took 1 base from V and 1 from J; bases not matched to a gene: 4.

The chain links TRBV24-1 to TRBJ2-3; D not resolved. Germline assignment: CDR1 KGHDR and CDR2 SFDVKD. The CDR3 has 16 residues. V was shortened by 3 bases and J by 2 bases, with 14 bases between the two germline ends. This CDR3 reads CATSDNRGGYTDTQYF. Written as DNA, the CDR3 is TGTGCCACCAGTGATAACCGAGGTGGATACACAGATACGCAGTATTTT.

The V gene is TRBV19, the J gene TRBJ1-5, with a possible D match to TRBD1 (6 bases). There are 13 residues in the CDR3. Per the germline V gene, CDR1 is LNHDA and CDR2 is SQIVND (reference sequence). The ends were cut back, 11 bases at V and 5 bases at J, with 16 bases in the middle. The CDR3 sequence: CASDDRRDQPQHF. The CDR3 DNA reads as TGTGCCTCCGACGACAGGCGCGATCAGCCCCAGCATTTT.

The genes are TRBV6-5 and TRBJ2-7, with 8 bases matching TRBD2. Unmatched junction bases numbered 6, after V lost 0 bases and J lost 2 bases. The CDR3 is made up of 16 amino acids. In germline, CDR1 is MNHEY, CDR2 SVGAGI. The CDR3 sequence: CASSYSPGGLPYEQYF. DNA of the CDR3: TGTGCCAGCAGTTACTCGCCGGGGGGGTTGCCCTACGAGCAGTACTTC.

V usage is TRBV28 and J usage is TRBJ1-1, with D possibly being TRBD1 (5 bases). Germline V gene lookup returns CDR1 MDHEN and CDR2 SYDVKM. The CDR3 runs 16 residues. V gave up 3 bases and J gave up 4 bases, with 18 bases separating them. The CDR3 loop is CASSLRQGRGITEAFF. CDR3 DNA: TGTGCCAGCAGTTTGAGGCAGGGCAGAGGAATCACTGAAGCTTTCTTT.

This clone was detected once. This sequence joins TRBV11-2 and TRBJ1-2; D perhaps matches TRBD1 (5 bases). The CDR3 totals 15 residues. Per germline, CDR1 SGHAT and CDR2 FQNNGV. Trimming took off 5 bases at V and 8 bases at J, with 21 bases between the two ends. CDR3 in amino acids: CASSPRVDLHGGYTF. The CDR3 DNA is TGTGCCAGCAGCCCCAGGGTGGACCTACACGGCGGCTACACCTTC. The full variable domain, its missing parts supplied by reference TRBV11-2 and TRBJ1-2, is EAGVAQSPRYKIIEKRQSVAFWCNPISGHATLYWYQQILGQGPKLLIQFQNNGVVDDSQLPKDRFSAERLKGVDSTLKIQPAKLEDSAVYLCASSPRVDLHGGYTFGSGTRLTVV.

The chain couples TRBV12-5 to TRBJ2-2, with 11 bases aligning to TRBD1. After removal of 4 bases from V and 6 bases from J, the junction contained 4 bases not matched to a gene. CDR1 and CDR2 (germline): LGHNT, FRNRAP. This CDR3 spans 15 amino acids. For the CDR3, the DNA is TGTGCTAGTGGTTCTAGGACAGGGGGCTCCGGGGAGCTGTTTTTT. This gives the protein CASGSRTGGSGELFF.

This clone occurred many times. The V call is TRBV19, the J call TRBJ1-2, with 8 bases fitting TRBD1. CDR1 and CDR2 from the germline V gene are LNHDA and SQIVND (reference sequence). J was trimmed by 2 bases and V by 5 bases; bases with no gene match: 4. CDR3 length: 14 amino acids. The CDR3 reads CASSSGQANYGYTF. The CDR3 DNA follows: TGTGCCAGTAGTTCGGGACAGGCGAACTATGGCTACACCTTC.

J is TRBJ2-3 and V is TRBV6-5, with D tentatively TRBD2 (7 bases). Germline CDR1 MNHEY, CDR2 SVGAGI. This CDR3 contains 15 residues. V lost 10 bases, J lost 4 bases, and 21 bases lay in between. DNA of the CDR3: TGTGCCACTGAGGGCCTAAGGGGGGGTTCAGATACGCAGTATTTT. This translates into CATEGLRGGSDTQYF.

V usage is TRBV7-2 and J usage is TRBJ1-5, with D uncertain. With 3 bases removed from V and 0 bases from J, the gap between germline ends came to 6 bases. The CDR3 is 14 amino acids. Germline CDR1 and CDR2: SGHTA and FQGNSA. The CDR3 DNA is TGTGCCAGCAGCTTTGACTCTAGCAATCAGCCCCAGCATTTT. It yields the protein CASSFDSSNQPQHF.

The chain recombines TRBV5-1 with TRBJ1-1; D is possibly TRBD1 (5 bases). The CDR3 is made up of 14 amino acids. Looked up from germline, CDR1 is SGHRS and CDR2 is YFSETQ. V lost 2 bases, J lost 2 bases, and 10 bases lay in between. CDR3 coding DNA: TGCGCCAGCAGCTTCGGGGGTACCAACACTGAAGCTTTCTTT. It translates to CASSFGGTNTEAFF.